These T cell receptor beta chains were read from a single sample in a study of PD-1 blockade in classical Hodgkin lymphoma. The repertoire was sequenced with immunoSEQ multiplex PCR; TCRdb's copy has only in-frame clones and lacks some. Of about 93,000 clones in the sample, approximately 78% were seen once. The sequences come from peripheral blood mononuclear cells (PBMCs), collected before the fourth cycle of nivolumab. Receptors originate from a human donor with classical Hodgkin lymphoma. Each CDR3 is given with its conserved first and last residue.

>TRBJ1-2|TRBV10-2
CASSPGTGLNYGYTF
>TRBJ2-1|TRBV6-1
CASSEGRGSYNEQFF
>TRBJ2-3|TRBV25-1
CASRTEFTDTQYF
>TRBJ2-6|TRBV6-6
CASKGLLYSGANVLTF
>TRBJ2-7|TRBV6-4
CASSPEGGPYEQYF
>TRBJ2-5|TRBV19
CASSIFIQETQYF
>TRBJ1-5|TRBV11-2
CASSTGINQPQHF
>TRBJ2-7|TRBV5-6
CASSLMRGYRYEQYF
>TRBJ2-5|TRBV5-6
CASSWTSGGRETQYF
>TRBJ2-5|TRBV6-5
CASSYASGKETQYF
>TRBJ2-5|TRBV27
CASSLLETQYF
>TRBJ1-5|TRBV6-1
CASSEQPGSNQPQHF
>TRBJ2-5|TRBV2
CASRGEVLETQYF
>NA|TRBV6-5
CASTVTGLAGREQYF
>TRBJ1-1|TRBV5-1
CASSPQPGTNTEAFF
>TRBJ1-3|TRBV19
CASSTRQYSSGNTIYF
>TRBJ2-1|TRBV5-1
CASSLPGTSGGNEQFF
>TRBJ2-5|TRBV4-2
CASSQDRVTQYF
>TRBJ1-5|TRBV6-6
CASSHPDRGLNQPQHF
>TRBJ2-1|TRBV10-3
CAISESVSYNEQFF
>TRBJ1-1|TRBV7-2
CASSLLAGTENTEAFF
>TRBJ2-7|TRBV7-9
CASSATQVGEQYF
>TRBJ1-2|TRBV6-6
CASSYSTGTYGYTF
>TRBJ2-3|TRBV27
CASSKASGWSTDTQYF
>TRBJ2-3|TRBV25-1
CASSEGVEGRGSTDTQYF
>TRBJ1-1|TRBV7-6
CASSLDPGGTEAFF
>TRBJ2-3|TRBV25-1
CASRGDYSTDTQYF
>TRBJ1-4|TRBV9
CASSVGWGAWANEKLFF
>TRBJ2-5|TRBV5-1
CASSLEGGQETQYF
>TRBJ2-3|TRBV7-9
CASSFGTSGASTDTQYF
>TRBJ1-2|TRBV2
CASSEIPGPNYGYTF
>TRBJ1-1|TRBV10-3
CAIRGTATEAFF
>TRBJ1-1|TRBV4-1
CASSQDRDTAFF
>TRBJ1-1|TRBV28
CASSQGGTEAFF
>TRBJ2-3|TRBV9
CASSVADWGNRRTDTQYF
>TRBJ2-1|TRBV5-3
CARSLGQVPRTSGSRLWDNEQFF
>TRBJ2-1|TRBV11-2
CASSPRTSGRVYNEQFF
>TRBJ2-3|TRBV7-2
CASSSLLTGTTGTDTQYF
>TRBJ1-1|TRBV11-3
CASSLALNTEAFF
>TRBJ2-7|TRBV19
CASSMRDRGYEQYF
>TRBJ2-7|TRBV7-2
CASSSGRGLEGAHEQYF
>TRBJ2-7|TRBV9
CASSVGGSTSYEQYF
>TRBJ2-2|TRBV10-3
CAISAGVTGELFF
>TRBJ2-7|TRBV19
CASSIADGSSYEQYF
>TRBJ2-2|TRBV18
CASSPAWGDTGELFF
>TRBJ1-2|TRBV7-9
CASSQGAGVHYGYTF
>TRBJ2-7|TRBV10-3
CALAPGQGAHEQYF
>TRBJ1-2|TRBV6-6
CASSQGGKGRGYTF
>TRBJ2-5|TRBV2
CASSEGIRLRGGMETQYF
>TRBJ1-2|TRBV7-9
CASSQRESGGVQDGYTF
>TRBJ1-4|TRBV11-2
CASSPLRNEKLFF
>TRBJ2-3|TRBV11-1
CASSLRDPVTDTQYF
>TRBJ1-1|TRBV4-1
CASSLRYGTEAFF
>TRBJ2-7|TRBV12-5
CASGFGTGYEQYF